One and the same sample provided the 16 T cell receptor beta chains below, sequenced in a study of human T cells and chemical hapten exposure. TCRdb reprocessed the RACE reads with MiXCR, giving one entry per CDR3 protein. This sample has 300,000 to 350,000 distinct CDR3 sequences, with approximately 6.3% found just once. Time point specified: patch test 1, 2 weeks after DPC sensitization. The treatment: therapeutic diphenylcyclopropenone sensitization with weekly scalp DPC. This material consisted of whole blood, taken in connection with sensitization to the hapten diphenylcyclopropenone (DPC). The receptor source for this set is a woman between 18 and 29 years old with alopecia areata. Some clones in this sample may be carry-over from other donors' samples.

The chain carries TRBV5-5 and TRBJ1-5; D not resolved. This CDR3 spans 16 amino acids. From germline, CDR1 is SGHKS and CDR2 YYEKEE (reference sequence). V gave up 4 bases and J gave up 2 bases, with 16 bases separating them. Here the CDR3 reads CASSPVYLAGNQPQHF. Here the CDR3 DNA reads TGTGCCAGCAGCCCGGTCTATTTAGCGGGCAATCAGCCCCAGCATTTT.

This clonotype has more than one count but fewer than ten. The chain joins TRBV29-1 to TRBJ2-3, with 7 bases fitting TRBD2. After removal of 5 bases from V and 2 bases from J, the junction contained 4 bases not matched to a gene. The germline V gene encodes CDR1 SQVTM and CDR2 ANQGSEA. The CDR3 sequence is 13 residues long. The CDR3 reads CSVMRGYTDTQYF. CDR3 DNA sequence: TGCAGCGTTATGCGGGGGTACACAGATACGCAGTATTTT.

This chain joins TRBV12-5 and TRBJ2-1; TRBD2 is a possible D gene (5 bases). The CDR3 extends over 16 amino acids. V lost 8 bases to trimming and J lost 0 bases, with 17 bases between them. Germline assignment: CDR1 LGHNT and CDR2 FRNRAP. CDR3 bases: TGTGCTAGTCAACGGGGTGAGCTAAGCTCCTACAATGAGCAGTTCTTC. This codes for CASQRGELSSYNEQFF.

This clonotype was seen more than once but under ten times. J is TRBJ1-2 and V is TRBV11-2; the D is unclear. The V end lost 2 bases, the J end lost 3 bases, and 7 bases lay between the germline ends. This CDR3 is 13 amino acids long. Germline CDR1 reads SGHAT; CDR2 reads FQNNGV. Here the CDR3 reads CASSLLDHYGYTF. DNA of the CDR3: TGTGCCAGCAGCTTACTAGACCACTATGGCTACACCTTC.

This clonotype came up a few times. This sequence joins TRBV19 and TRBJ2-1; 7 bases are shared with TRBD2. This CDR3 comprises 16 residues. V trimming: 3 bases; J trimming: 0 bases; junction bases outside the gene matches: 5. The germline CDR1 and CDR2 sequences are LNHDA and SQIVND (reference sequence). The DNA for the CDR3 is TGTGCCAGTAGTATTCGGGGGGATGCCTCCTACAATGAGCAGTTCTTC. This translates into CASSIRGDASYNEQFF.

This clonotype was observed a few times. The V call is TRBV7-9, the J call TRBJ2-3; the match to TRBD2 covers 15 bases. This CDR3 is built from 16 residues. The germline CDR1 and CDR2 sequences are SEHNR and FQNEAQ (reference sequence). The V segment lost 6 bases and the J segment 7 bases; nucleotides outside the gene matches: 8. CDR3 in DNA: TGTGCCAGCAGTCCCCGGACTAGCGGGGGGGCTAATACGCAGTATTTT. Translated: CASSPRTSGGANTQYF.

This clonotype was counted between two and nine times. V and J are TRBV10-3 and TRBJ2-7; 14 nucleotides agree with TRBD2. Germline V gives CDR1 ENHRY, CDR2 SYGVKD. V gave up 8 bases and J gave up 3 bases; unmatched junction bases: 9. This CDR3 comprises 16 residues. CDR3 DNA: TGTGCCATCGCTCGGACTAGCGGGGGGCCCTTCTACGAGCAGTACTTC. Protein: CAIARTSGGPFYEQYF.

This clonotype has only a few counts. V gene TRBV4-1 combines with J gene TRBJ2-3, with 8 bases lining up with TRBD2. J lost 0 bases, V lost 4 bases, and 12 bases had no gene match. This CDR3 contains 18 residues. Germline V gene lookup returns CDR1 MGHRA and CDR2 YSYEKL. CDR3 sequence: CASSLRGAGAESTDTQYF. In nucleotides, the CDR3 is TGCGCCAGCAGCCTGCGCGGAGCGGGGGCCGAGAGCACAGATACGCAGTATTTT.

For this clonotype: Just one base apart from a much larger clone, this may be a read error. The chain links TRBV2 to TRBJ1-1; weak D call: TRBD1 (5 bases). CDR3 length: 12 amino acids. CDR1 and CDR2 from the germline V gene are SNHLY and FYNNEI. The CDR3 nucleotides are TGTGCCGGCAGGGCGGAGGCGACTGAAGCTTTCTTT. Its protein product is CAGRAEATEAFF.

This clonotype came up many times. The J gene is TRBJ2-1, the V gene TRBV10-3; 9 bases are shared with TRBD2. J was trimmed by 2 bases and V by 2 bases; bases with no gene match: 10. From germline, CDR1 is ENHRY and CDR2 SYGVKD. The length of the CDR3 is 18 residues. The CDR3 region has the DNA TGTGCCATCAGTGAGAGCAGTTTGCGGGGGGGAGCCTACAATGAGCAGTTCTTC. Protein sequence: CAISESSLRGGAYNEQFF.

This clonotype occurred many times. The chain combines TRBV27 with TRBJ1-1; no clear D. Germline V gene sequence: CDR1 MNHEY, CDR2 SMNVEV (reference sequence). V lost 2 bases and J 5 bases, leaving 12 bases between the germline ends. This CDR3 spans 14 amino acids. CDR3 bases: TGTGCCAGCAGTTTAGGAGGCATTGGGACTGAAGCTTTCTTT. Amino acids: CASSLGGIGTEAFF.

This clonotype has more than one count but fewer than ten. The chain combines TRBV7-9 with TRBJ1-3; TRBD1 aligns across 7 bases. The ends lost 3 bases at V and 0 bases at J; junction bases unmatched: 5. The germline V gene encodes CDR1 SEHNR and CDR2 FQNEAQ (reference sequence). The CDR3 is made up of 16 amino acids. CDR3 protein: CASSFWTGRSGNTIYF. The CDR3 DNA follows: TGTGCCAGCAGCTTCTGGACAGGCCGCTCTGGAAACACCATATATTTT.

This clonotype has at least ten counts. The rearrangement links TRBV5-1 to TRBJ2-5, with D maybe TRBD2 (5 bases). The CDR3 runs 14 residues. The V end was cut by 2 bases, the J end by 5 bases, with 13 bases between. The germline CDR1 and CDR2 sequences are SGHRS and YFSETQ. The CDR3 spells CASSFRGAEETQYF. CDR3 sequence (DNA): TGCGCCAGCAGCTTTCGAGGAGCGGAGGAGACCCAGTACTTC. Full variable domain (missing parts from reference TRBV5-1 and TRBJ2-5): KAGVTQTPRYLIKTRGQQVTLSCSPISGHRSVSWYQQTPGQGLQFLFEYFSETQRNKGNFPGRFSGRQFSNSRSEMNVSTLELGDSALYLCASSFRGAEETQYFGPGTRLLVL.

This clonotype came up many times. V and J are TRBV10-3 and TRBJ2-3; TRBD1 agrees at 9 bases. Losses at the gene ends were 4 bases for V and 4 bases for J; bases not matched to a gene: 12. Germline lookup yields CDR1 ENHRY and CDR2 SYGVKD. The CDR3 length is 17 residues. The CDR3 coding sequence is TGTGCCATCAGTGGTCCGTGGAAGGACAGGGGAGCAGATACGCAGTATTTT. Its protein is CAISGPWKDRGADTQYF.

The genes are TRBV9 and TRBJ2-7; D is perhaps TRBD1 (5 bases). Trimming left V 0 bases short and J 4 bases short, with 8 bases between. This CDR3 has 13 residues. Germline CDR1 and CDR2: SGDLS and YYNGEE. The CDR3 nucleotides are TGTGCCAGCAGCGTAGAGCAGGGTTACGAGCAGTACTTC. This translates into CASSVEQGYEQYF.

The rearrangement uses TRBV9 and TRBJ1-6; D gene uncertain. Trimming stripped 0 bases from V and 10 bases from J, with 8 bases between. This CDR3 spans 13 amino acids. Germline assignment: CDR1 SGDLS and CDR2 YYNGEE. The CDR3, as DNA: TGTGCCAGCAGCGTAGACCAATTCTCACCCCTCCACTTT. This gives the protein CASSVDQFSPLHF. The full variable domain, rest sourced from reference TRBV9 and TRBJ1-6, is DSGVTQTPKHLITATGQRVTLRCSPRSGDLSVYWYQQSLDQGLQFLIQYYNGEERAKGNILERFSAQQFPDLHSELNLSSLELGDSALYFCASSVDQFSPLHFGNGTRLTVT.